The 21 T cell receptor beta chains reported below all come from one sample, sequenced in a study of blood T cell repertoires in COVID-19. Measured with immunoSEQ multiplex PCR; TCRdb has only the in-frame clones, and not every one. The sample has around 200,000 clones; just under 90% are singletons. The sequenced sample was PBMCs or T cells enriched from blood (not recorded which). Receptors were obtained from a man aged 30 to 45 who had recovered from COVID-19.

The V gene is TRBV5-1, the J gene TRBJ1-5; no reliable D call. This CDR3 is 14 amino acids long. The V gene lost 1 base and the J gene lost 6 bases, with 11 bases spanning the gap. Germline V gene lookup returns CDR1 SGHRS and CDR2 YFSETQ. Here the CDR3 DNA reads TGCGCCAGCAGCTTGTATGTATCCGGTCAGCCCCAGCATTTT. Protein: CASSLYVSGQPQHF.

V usage is TRBV30 and J usage is TRBJ1-5; 9 bases are shared with TRBD1. Germline values: CDR1 GTSNPN, CDR2 SVGIG (reference sequence). The CDR3 has 14 amino acids. The junction had 7 bases not matched to a gene; V was cut back by 3 bases and J by 7 bases. The CDR3, as DNA: TGTGCCTGGAGCTTGGGACAGGGCGACCAGCCCCAGCATTTT. It yields the protein CAWSLGQGDQPQHF.

A few counts support this clone. The chain recombines TRBV9 with TRBJ2-3; D unresolved. The CDR3 is 14 amino acids. Germline V CDR1 and CDR2: SGDLS, YYNGEE. Deletions cut 0 bases from V and 2 bases from J, with 7 bases between. This CDR3 is CASSVARATDTQYF. The CDR3 DNA reads as TGTGCCAGCAGCGTAGCTAGAGCCACAGATACGCAGTATTTT.

This clone was seen just once. The CDR3 loop is CASSLAGGILFSGANVLTF. The CDR3 nucleotides read TGTGCCAGCAGCTTGGCAGGGGGCATTCTATTCTCTGGGGCCAACGTCCTGACTTTC. The chain carries TRBV7-2 and TRBJ2-6; TRBD1 aligns across 8 bases. Trimming at V came to 3 bases and at J to 0 bases, leaving 10 bases not matched to a gene. Germline V gene sequence: CDR1 SGHTA, CDR2 FQGNSA. This CDR3 has 19 residues.

The gene calls are TRBV19 and TRBJ2-7; 7 bases align to TRBD1. V lost 3 bases to trimming and J lost 3 bases; unmatched junction nucleotides: 5. The CDR3 contains 14 residues. Germline lookup yields CDR1 LNHDA and CDR2 SQIVND (reference sequence). The CDR3 nucleotides are TGTGCCAGTAGTATCACAGGGGAAGTCTACGAGCAGTACTTC. Its protein product is CASSITGEVYEQYF.

CDR3 residues: CASSRLDRDEIEAFF. The CDR3 DNA reads TGCGCCAGCAGCCGACTAGACAGGGACGAGATTGAAGCTTTCTTT. This chain uses TRBV4-1 with TRBJ1-1; TRBD1 aligns across 7 bases. Germline lookup yields CDR1 MGHRA and CDR2 YSYEKL. The CDR3 sequence is 15 residues long. Trimming at V came to 4 bases and at J to 7 bases, leaving 12 bases not matched to a gene.

CDR3 in amino acids: CAISEEGGSYNEQFF. In DNA, the CDR3 is TGTGCCATCAGTGAGGAAGGGGGTAGCTACAATGAGCAGTTCTTC. The genes are TRBV10-3 and TRBJ2-1; perhaps TRBD1 as D (6 bases). The CDR3 runs 15 residues. V was pared by 2 bases and J by 3 bases, with 11 bases between. Germline assignment: CDR1 ENHRY and CDR2 SYGVKD.

The genes are TRBV9 and TRBJ1-2; D gene ambiguous. Trimming left V 0 bases short and J 8 bases short, with 11 bases between. The V gene's germline CDR1 is SGDLS and CDR2 YYNGEE. The CDR3 has 13 amino acids. In DNA, the CDR3 is TGTGCCAGCAGCGTAGCCGCATCGCGGGGCTACACCTTC. Encoded protein: CASSVAASRGYTF.

The chain links TRBV19 to TRBJ2-2, with 14 bases matching TRBD2. Germline CDR1 is LNHDA and CDR2 is SQIVND (reference sequence). CDR3 length equals 15 residues. The ends lost 5 bases at V and 4 bases at J; junction bases unmatched: 0. The CDR3 DNA reads as TGTGCCAGTAGTGGACTAGCGGGAGGCACCGGGGAGCTGTTTTTT. Encoded protein: CASSGLAGGTGELFF. The full variable domain, completed using reference TRBV19 and TRBJ2-2, is DGGITQSPKYLFRKEGQNVTLSCEQNLNHDAMYWYRQDPGQGLRLIYYSQIVNDFQKGDIAEGYSVSREKKESFPLTVTSAQKNPTAFYLCASSGLAGGTGELFFGEGSRLTVL.

This clone was counted only a few times. The chain has TRBV19 and TRBJ1-3, with D uncertain. V lost 10 bases to trimming and J lost 3 bases, with 4 bases between them. CDR3 length: 10 amino acids. Per germline, CDR1 LNHDA and CDR2 SQIVND (reference sequence). This CDR3 is CATNGNTIYF. The CDR3 DNA is TGTGCCACTAATGGAAACACCATATATTTT. The entire variable domain, with the rest obtained from reference TRBV19 and TRBJ1-3, is as follows: DGGITQSPKYLFRKEGQNVTLSCEQNLNHDAMYWYRQDPGQGLRLIYYSQIVNDFQKGDIAEGYSVSREKKESFPLTVTSAQKNPTAFYLCATNGNTIYFGEGSWLTVV.

The J gene is TRBJ1-1, the V gene TRBV24-1; D gene ambiguous. The CDR3 length is 18 residues. The ends were cut back, 3 bases at V and 4 bases at J, with 23 bases in the middle. Germline CDR1 reads KGHDR; CDR2 reads SFDVKD. The CDR3 sequence: CATSDRITGFVGVTEAFF. In DNA form, the CDR3 reads TGTGCCACCAGTGATAGGATTACTGGCTTCGTCGGGGTCACTGAAGCTTTCTTT.

V and J are TRBV6-5 and TRBJ1-6; 8 bases map to TRBD1. Per the germline V gene, CDR1 is MNHEY and CDR2 is SVGAGI. The V gene end was trimmed by 2 bases and the J gene end by 10 bases; junction bases not matched to a gene: 7. CDR3 length equals 15 residues. For the CDR3, the DNA is TGTGCCAGCAGTTACCTCAGGGGGCTGGACTCACCCCTCCACTTT. Protein sequence: CASSYLRGLDSPLHF.

The chain couples TRBV3-1 (or the pseudogene TRBV3-2) to TRBJ2-1; 7 nucleotides line up with TRBD1. With 3 bases clipped from V and 4 bases from J, the junction kept 9 bases outside the gene matches. Germline CDR1 reads LGHDT; CDR2 reads YNNKEL (reference sequence). There are 16 residues in the CDR3. CDR3 amino acids: CASSQFVGTAYNEQFF. The CDR3, as DNA: TGTGCCAGCAGCCAGTTTGTCGGGACAGCATACAATGAGCAGTTCTTC.

In regard to this clone: Relative to the germline gene, one junction end is altered; a read error may explain this. The chain has TRBV24-1 and TRBJ2-1; 8 nucleotides match TRBD2. The CDR3 has 15 residues. The V gene's germline CDR1 is KGHDR and CDR2 SFDVKD. The CDR3, as DNA: TGTGCCACAAGTGGGATTAGCGGGACATACAATGAGCAGTTCTTC. It encodes CATSGISGTYNEQFF.

The V and J genes are TRBV5-5 and TRBJ2-1; 10 bases match TRBD2. Germline V lookup: CDR1 SGHKS, CDR2 YYEKEE (reference sequence). V trimming: 2 bases; J trimming: 9 bases; junction bases outside the gene matches: 8. The CDR3 has 15 amino acids. In DNA, the CDR3 is TGTGCCAGCAGCTTAAGAATAGCGGGGGGACTTGAGCAGTTCTTC. Protein sequence: CASSLRIAGGLEQFF.

This sequence joins TRBV11-2 and TRBJ2-3; 7 nucleotides agree with TRBD1. V gave up 4 bases and J gave up 3 bases; unmatched junction bases: 4. Germline V gene data show CDR1 as SGHAT and CDR2 as FQNNGV. The CDR3 has 14 amino acids. CDR3 sequence (DNA): TGTGCCAGCAGCTCGCCGGGACAGACAGATACGCAGTATTTT. It is translated as CASSSPGQTDTQYF.

The chain combines TRBV4-1 with TRBJ1-1; no reliable D call. Trimming removed 2 bases at V and 6 bases at J, with 13 bases between. The CDR3 consists of 14 residues. The germline V gene encodes CDR1 MGHRA and CDR2 YSYEKL. The CDR3 loop reads CASSQPSPGAEAFF. The CDR3 DNA is TGCGCCAGCAGCCAACCTAGTCCCGGCGCTGAAGCTTTCTTT.

The chain recombines TRBV6-4 with TRBJ2-3; the match to TRBD2 covers 11 bases. The junction had 3 bases not matched to a gene; V was cut back by 6 bases and J by 4 bases. CDR3 length: 14 residues. The germline V gene encodes CDR1 MRHNA and CDR2 SNTAGT. The CDR3 here is CASSNSGGADTQYF. The CDR3 DNA follows: TGTGCCAGCAGCAATAGCGGGGGGGCAGATACGCAGTATTTT.

The chain has TRBV9 and TRBJ2-4, with 7 bases that match TRBD2. The junction had 13 bases not matched to a gene; V was cut back by 5 bases and J by 8 bases. The germline gives CDR1 SGDLS, CDR2 YYNGEE. This CDR3 contains 15 residues. CDR3 sequence (DNA): TGTGCCAGCAGTCCCGGTGGGGGGAGGGCCCACATTCAGTACTTC. Protein: CASSPGGGRAHIQYF.

CDR3 region: CASSADRNTGELFF. The CDR3 DNA reads as TGTGCCAGCTCAGCGGACAGGAACACCGGGGAGCTGTTTTTT. The chain carries TRBV18 and TRBJ2-2, with a weak D call TRBD1 (6 bases). The CDR3 extends over 14 amino acids. The ends were cut back, 5 bases at V and 1 base at J, with 8 bases in the middle. Per the germline V gene, CDR1 is KGHSH and CDR2 is LQKENI.

The chain is built from TRBV5-1 and TRBJ2-5; the match to TRBD2 covers 13 bases. J gave up 7 bases and V 0 bases, and 15 bases lay outside the gene matches. The germline CDR1 and CDR2 sequences are SGHRS and YFSETQ. The CDR3 is 19 residues long. The DNA of the CDR3 is TGCGCCAGCAGCTTGGTCGCGCCTGGGACTAGCGGGGCTTTGGGGACCCAGTACTTC. This encodes CASSLVAPGTSGALGTQYF.